The 11 T cell receptor beta chains reported below all come from one sample, sequenced in a study of tumor-infiltrating lymphocytes in primary liver carcinoma. Total RNA (roughly 540 ng) served as template for TCR beta cDNA synthesis primed by a constant-region primer. Sequencing libraries for TCR beta derived from three nested multiplex PCR rounds that used slightly modified ARM-PCR. Running around 9 cycles apiece, the first two PCR rounds relied on TRBV1-TRBV30 forward primers together with a C-beta reverse primer. TCRdb processed the multiplex PCR reads anew with MiXCR; each CDR3 protein has one entry. The sample holds around 190,000 distinct CDR3 sequences, around 85% seen once. For each extraction, RNA and DNA were obtained together from about 20-30 mg of unsorted bulk tissue. The sequencing sample was made of tumor tissue from primary liver carcinoma. These receptors all stem from a man in his forties with primary liver carcinoma and hepatitis B virus infection.

As for this clonotype: A clone one base away is much larger, so this may be a read error. The gene calls are TRBV5-1 and TRBJ2-1, with D unresolved. This CDR3 is 13 amino acids long. The V end lost 0 bases, the J end lost 8 bases, and 9 bases lay between the germline ends. Germline-derived CDR1 and CDR2 are SGHRS and YFSETQ. CDR3 bases: TGCGCCAGCAGCTTGGGGCAAAACTATGAGCAGTTCTTC. Translation: CASSLGQNYEQFF.

This rearrangement joins TRBV12-3 or TRBV12-4 to TRBJ1-5; D uncertain. The J call is in doubt because the DNA end fits TRBJ2-3 better. This CDR3 spans 12 amino acids. The CDR3 region is CASSTETGPQYF. The CDR3 nucleotides are TGTGCCAGCAGCACCGAAACCGGGCCCCAGTATTTT.

Note on this clonotype: Here the CDR3 omits its conserved ending phenylalanine or tryptophan, so a read error is the likely source. Because the CDR3's place on the DNA is in doubt, the DNA is left out and the CDR3 is given as listed by TCRdb. The CDR3 spells CASRSTGGSYNEKFL. The chain joins TRBV6-2 or TRBV6-3 to TRBJ2-1; TRBD1 reflects the table's D call only, with no check against the DNA. 15 amino acids form the CDR3, both terminal residues included. The germline CDR1 and CDR2 sequences are MNHEY and SVGEGT.

For this clonotype: One end of the junction does not line up with germline, which may come from a read error. The genes are TRBV6-2 or TRBV6-3 and TRBJ2-2; 9 bases are a match to TRBD1. This CDR3 spans 16 amino acids. Germline-derived CDR1 and CDR2 are MNHEY and SVGEGT. The CDR3 DNA sequence: TGTGTCAGCAGTCCACGGGACAGGGTAACGACCGGGGAGCTGTTGTTT. Amino acids: CVSSPRDRVTTGELLF.

Only a few counts were recorded for this clonotype. With a much larger clone just one base away, this may be a read error. V is TRBV7-3 and J is TRBJ2-1; 12 bases fit TRBD2. V was clipped by 0 bases and J by 5 bases; unmatched bases: 14. Germline CDR1 and CDR2: SGHTA and FQGTGA. The CDR3 spans 20 residues. The CDR3, as DNA: TGTGCCAGCAGCTTAACTAACGGTCTAGCGGGAGGGCCGGGCCACAATGAGCAGTTCTTC. Translated, it gives CASSLTNGLAGGPGHNEQFF.

This clonotype was recorded only once. The junction differs from germline at one of its ends, possibly a read error. The genes are TRBV29-1 and TRBJ1-1; D gene uncertain. Germline CDR1 and CDR2: SQVTM and ANQGSEA. The CDR3 loop spans 15 amino acids. The CDR3 is CCVGSGWGMNTEVFF. CDR3 nucleotide sequence: TGCTGCGTTGGATCCGGGTGGGGTATGAACACCGAAGTTTTCTTT.

This clonotype has ten or more counts. This sequence joins TRBV4-2 and TRBJ2-7; 10 bases fit TRBD1. The germline V gene has CDR1 LGHNA and CDR2 YNFKEQ. V dropped 0 bases and J dropped 7; count of bases not matched to a gene: 12. The CDR3 runs to 17 residues. The CDR3 region is CASSQERLETGGWEQYF. The CDR3 DNA sequence: TGTGCCAGCAGCCAAGAGAGGCTCGAGACAGGGGGCTGGGAGCAGTACTTC.

With regard to this clonotype: At one boundary the junction diverges from the germline segment, which might be a read error. This chain connects TRBV5-4 to TRBJ2-7, with a tentative D call TRBD2 (7 bases). Germline CDR1 reads SGHNT; CDR2 reads YYREEE (reference sequence). CDR3 size: 17 residues. The CDR3 region is CVSTGGPGAENTYEHYF. The CDR3 nucleotides are TGTGTCAGCACCGGGGGGCCGGGAGCGGAAAACACCTACGAGCACTACTTC.

On this clonotype: Without the conserved terminal phenylalanine or tryptophan, this CDR3 likely stems from a read error. The chain joins TRBV10-3 to TRBJ2-5; unclear D gene. Germline V gives CDR1 ENHRY, CDR2 SYGVKD. Between the trimmed V and J ends, which lost 3 bases and 4 bases, there was a span of 9 bases. The CDR3 consists of 13 residues. CDR3 in DNA: TGTGCCATCAGTGACCGAGGACGAGAGACCCAGTACTTG. This codes for CAISDRGRETQYL.

A word on this clonotype: One end of the junction does not line up with germline, which may come from a read error. The chain links TRBV12-3 or TRBV12-4 to TRBJ2-1; 7 bases align to TRBD2. The CDR3 sequence is 15 residues long. The CDR3 coding sequence is TGTGCCAGCAGTAAGGCGGGGGACCTGTGGACTGAGCAGTTTTTC. This sequence encodes CASSKAGDLWTEQFF.

This clonotype was observed at least ten times. The rearrangement links TRBV7-8 to TRBJ2-5, with 7 positions matching TRBD2. With V trimmed by 5 bases and J by 3 bases, 12 bases remained unmatched. This CDR3 contains 16 residues. Germline-derived CDR1 and CDR2 are SGHVS and FQNEAQ. The CDR3 DNA follows: TGTGCCAGCAGCCGAAGGGCGGGAGTGAGGGAAGAGACCCAGTACTTC. Its translation is CASSRRAGVREETQYF.